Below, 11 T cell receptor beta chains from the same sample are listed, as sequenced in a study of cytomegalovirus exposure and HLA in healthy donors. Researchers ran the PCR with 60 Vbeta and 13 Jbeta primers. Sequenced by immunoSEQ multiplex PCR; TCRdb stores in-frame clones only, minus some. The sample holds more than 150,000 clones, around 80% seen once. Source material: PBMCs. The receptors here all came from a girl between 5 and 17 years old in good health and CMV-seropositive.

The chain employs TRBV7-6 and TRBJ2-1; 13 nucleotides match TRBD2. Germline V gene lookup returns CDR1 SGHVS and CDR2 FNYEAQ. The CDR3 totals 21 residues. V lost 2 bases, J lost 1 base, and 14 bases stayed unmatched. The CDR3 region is CASSLSGTGLAGLGSYNEQFF. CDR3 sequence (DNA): TGTGCCAGCAGCTTATCCGGCACGGGACTAGCGGGACTCGGGTCCTACAATGAGCAGTTCTTC.

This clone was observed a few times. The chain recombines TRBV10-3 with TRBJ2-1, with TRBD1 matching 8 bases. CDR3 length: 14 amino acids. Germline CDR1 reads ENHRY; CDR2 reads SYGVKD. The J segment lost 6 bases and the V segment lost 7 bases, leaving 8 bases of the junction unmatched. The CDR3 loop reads CAITRTGLSNEQFF. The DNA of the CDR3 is TGTGCCATCACCCGGACAGGGCTTAGCAATGAGCAGTTCTTC.

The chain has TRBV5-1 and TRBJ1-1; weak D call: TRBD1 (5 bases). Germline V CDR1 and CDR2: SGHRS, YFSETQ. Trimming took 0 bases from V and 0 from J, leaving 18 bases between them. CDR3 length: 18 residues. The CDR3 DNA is TGCGCCAGCAGCTTGGTCCCCACAGGCCAGACCATGAACACTGAAGCTTTCTTT. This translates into CASSLVPTGQTMNTEAFF.

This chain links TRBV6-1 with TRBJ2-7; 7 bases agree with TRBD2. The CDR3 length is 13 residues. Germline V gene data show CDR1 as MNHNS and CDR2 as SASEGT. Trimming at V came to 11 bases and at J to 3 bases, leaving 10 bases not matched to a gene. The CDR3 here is CACSGGPIYEQYF. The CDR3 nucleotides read TGTGCCTGCTCGGGGGGTCCCATCTACGAGCAGTACTTC.

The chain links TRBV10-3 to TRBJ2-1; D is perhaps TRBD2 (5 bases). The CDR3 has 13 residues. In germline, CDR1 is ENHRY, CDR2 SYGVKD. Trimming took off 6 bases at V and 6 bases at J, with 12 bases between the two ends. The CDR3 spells CAIRPGIPNEQFF. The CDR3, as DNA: TGTGCCATCAGACCCGGGATCCCCAATGAGCAGTTCTTC.

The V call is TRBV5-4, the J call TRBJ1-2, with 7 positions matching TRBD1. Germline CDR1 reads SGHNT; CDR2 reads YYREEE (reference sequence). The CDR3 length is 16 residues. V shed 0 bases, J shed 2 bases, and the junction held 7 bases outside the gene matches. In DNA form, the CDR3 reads TGTGCCAGCAGCTTGGAGGGGGACAGAGCCAACTATGGCTACACCTTC. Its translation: CASSLEGDRANYGYTF.

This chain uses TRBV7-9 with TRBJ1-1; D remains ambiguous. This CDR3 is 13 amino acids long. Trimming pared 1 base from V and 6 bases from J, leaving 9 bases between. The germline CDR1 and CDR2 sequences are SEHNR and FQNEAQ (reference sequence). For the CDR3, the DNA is TGTGCCAGCAGCTTAGAATCCGGGTCTGAAGCTTTCTTT. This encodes CASSLESGSEAFF.

CDR3: CASSQTENQPQHF. CDR3 nucleotide sequence: TGCGCCAGCAGCCAAACGGAGAATCAGCCCCAGCATTTT. This sequence joins TRBV4-1 and TRBJ1-5; D is unclear. The CDR3 is 13 amino acids. CDR1 and CDR2 (germline): MGHRA, YSYEKL. V lost 2 bases and J lost 4, with 6 bases in between.

CDR3 amino acids: CAWGQTPYEQYF. The CDR3, as DNA: TGTGCCTGGGGACAGACCCCCTACGAGCAGTACTTC. The genes are TRBV30 and TRBJ2-7; D might be TRBD1 (6 bases). The CDR3 covers 12 residues. The V end lost 5 bases, the J end lost 2 bases, and 10 bases lay between the germline ends. Germline CDR1 GTSNPN, CDR2 SVGIG (reference sequence).

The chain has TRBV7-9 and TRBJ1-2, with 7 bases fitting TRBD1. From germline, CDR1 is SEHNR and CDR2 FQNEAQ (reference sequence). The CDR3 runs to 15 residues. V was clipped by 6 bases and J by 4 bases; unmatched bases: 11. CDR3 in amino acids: CASSMGQKSIYGYTF. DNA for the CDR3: TGTGCCAGCAGTATGGGACAGAAAAGTATCTATGGCTACACCTTC.

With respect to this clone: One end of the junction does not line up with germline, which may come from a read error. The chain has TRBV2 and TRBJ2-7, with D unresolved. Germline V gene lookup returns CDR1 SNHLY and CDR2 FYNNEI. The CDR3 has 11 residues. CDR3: CASSEGPTLNF. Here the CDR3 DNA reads TGTGCCAGCAGTGAAGGTCCTACCCTTAACTTC.